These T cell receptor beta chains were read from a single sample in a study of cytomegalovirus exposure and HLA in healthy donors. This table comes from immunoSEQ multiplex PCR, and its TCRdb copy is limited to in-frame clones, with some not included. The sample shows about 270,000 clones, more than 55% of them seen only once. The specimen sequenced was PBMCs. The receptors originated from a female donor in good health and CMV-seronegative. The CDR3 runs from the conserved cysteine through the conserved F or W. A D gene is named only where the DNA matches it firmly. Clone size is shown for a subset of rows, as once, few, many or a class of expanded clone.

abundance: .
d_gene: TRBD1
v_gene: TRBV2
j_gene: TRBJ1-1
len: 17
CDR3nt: TGTGCCAGCAGTGAAGCTTTTTCGGGGACAGGGAACACTGAAGCTTTCTTT
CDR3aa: CASSEAFSGTGNTEAFF

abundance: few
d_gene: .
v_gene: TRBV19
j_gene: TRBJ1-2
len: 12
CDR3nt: TGTGCCAGTAGCGGACTTAAACGGGGCTACACCTTC
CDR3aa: CASSGLKRGYTF

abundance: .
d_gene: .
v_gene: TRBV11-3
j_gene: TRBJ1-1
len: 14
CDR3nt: TGTGCCAGCAGCTTGGGGGGAACGGGCACTGAAGCTTTCTTT
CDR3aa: CASSLGGTGTEAFF

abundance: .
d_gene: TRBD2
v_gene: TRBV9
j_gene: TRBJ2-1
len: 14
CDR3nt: TGTGCCAGCAGCGTGAGCGGGAATTACAATGAGCAGTTCTTC
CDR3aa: CASSVSGNYNEQFF

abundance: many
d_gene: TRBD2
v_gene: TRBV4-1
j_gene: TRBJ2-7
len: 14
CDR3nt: TGCGCCAGCAGCCAAGCTAGCGGAGCCTACGAGCAGTACTTC
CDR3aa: CASSQASGAYEQYF

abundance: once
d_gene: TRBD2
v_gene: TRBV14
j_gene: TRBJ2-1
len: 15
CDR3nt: TGTGCCAGCAGCCAACTAGCGGGAGGGCCAAATGAGCAGTTCTTC
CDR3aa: CASSQLAGGPNEQFF

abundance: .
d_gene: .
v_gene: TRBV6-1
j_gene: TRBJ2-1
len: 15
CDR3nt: TGTGCCAGCAGTGATGTGCGGCGCTACTACAATGAGCAGTTCTTC
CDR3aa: CASSDVRRYYNEQFF

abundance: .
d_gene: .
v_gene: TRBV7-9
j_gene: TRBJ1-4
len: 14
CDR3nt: TGTGCCAGCAGCTTAAAAGGGGCGGGGGAAAAACTGTTTTTT
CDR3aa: CASSLKGAGEKLFF

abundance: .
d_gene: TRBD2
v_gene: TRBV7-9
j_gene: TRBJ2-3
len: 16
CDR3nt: TGTGCCAGCAGCTCTAACCCGGGACTAGTATCTGATACGCAGTATTTT
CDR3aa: CASSSNPGLVSDTQYF

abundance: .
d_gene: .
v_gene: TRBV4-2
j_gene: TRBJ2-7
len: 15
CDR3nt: TGTGCCAGCAGCCAAGGAACGGACAGCTCCTACGAGCAGTACTTC
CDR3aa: CASSQGTDSSYEQYF

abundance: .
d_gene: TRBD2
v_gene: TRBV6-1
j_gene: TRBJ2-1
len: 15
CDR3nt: TGTGCCAGCCAGGGACTACCCCTAACCTACAATGAGCAGTTCTTC
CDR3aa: CASQGLPLTYNEQFF

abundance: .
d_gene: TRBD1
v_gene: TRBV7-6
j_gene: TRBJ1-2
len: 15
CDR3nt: TGTGCCAGCAGCTCGGGACAGGACCCTAACTATGGCTACACCTTC
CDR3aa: CASSSGQDPNYGYTF

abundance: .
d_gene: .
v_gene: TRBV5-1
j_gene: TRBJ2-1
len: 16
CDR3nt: TGCGCCAGCAGCTTGGCCCCCGGAGGCTCCTACAATGAGCAGTTCTTC
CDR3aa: CASSLAPGGSYNEQFF

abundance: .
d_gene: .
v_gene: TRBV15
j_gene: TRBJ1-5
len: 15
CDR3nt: TGTGCCACCAGCAGAGGGGCAGGGTTCGCTCAGCCCCAGCATTTT
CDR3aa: CATSRGAGFAQPQHF

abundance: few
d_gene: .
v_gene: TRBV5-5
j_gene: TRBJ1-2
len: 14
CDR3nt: TGTGCCAGCAACCCACCGACACGTAACAACGGCTACACCTTC
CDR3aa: CASNPPTRNNGYTF

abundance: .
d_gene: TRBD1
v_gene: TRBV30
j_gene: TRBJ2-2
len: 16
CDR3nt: TGTGCCTGGAGACCCTCGGGACAGACAATCACCGGGGAGCTGTTTTTT
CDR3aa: CAWRPSGQTITGELFF

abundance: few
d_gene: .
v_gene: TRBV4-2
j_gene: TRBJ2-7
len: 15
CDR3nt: TGTGCCAGCAGCCAAGTGGAGCGGAACTCCTACGAGCAGTACTTC
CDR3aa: CASSQVERNSYEQYF

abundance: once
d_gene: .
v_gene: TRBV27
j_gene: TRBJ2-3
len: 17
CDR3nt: TGTGCCAGCAGTCCCGGGTTCCAGTTCACTAGCACAGATACGCAGTATTTT
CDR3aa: CASSPGFQFTSTDTQYF

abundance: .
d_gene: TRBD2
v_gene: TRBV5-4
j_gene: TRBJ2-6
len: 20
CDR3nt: TGTGCCAGCAGCAGCAGGCGGGAGGGCTTTAGGCGTCCTGGGGCCAACGTCCTGACTTTC
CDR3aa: CASSSRREGFRRPGANVLTF

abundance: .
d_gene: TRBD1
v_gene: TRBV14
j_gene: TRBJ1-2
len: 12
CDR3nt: TGTGCCAGCAGCCAAGTACAGGGGAGCTACACCTTC
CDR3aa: CASSQVQGSYTF

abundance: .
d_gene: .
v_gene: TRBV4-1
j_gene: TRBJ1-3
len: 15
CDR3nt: TGCGCCAGCAGCCAAGGACGGACTTCTGGAAACACCATATATTTT
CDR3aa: CASSQGRTSGNTIYF

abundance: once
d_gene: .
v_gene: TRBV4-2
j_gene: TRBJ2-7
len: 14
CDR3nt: TGTGCCAGCAGCCCAGTGGGGAGCTCCTACGAGCAGTACTTC
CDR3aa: CASSPVGSSYEQYF

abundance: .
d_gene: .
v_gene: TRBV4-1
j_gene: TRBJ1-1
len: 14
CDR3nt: TGCGCCAGCAGCCGGTCAGGGGAATGGACTGAAGCTTTCTTT
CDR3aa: CASSRSGEWTEAFF

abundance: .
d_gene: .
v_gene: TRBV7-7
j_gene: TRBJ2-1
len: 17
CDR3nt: TGTGCCAGCAGCCCAACAGGGGGAGGGGGCTCCTACAATGAGCAGTTCTTC
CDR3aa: CASSPTGGGGSYNEQFF

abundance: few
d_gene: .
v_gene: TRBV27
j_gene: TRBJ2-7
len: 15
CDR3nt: TGTGCCAGCAGTTTATCGCTAGGACACCTCTACGAGCAGTACTTC
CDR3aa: CASSLSLGHLYEQYF

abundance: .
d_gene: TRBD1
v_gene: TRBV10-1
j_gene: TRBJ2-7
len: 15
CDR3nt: TGCGCCAGCAGTGAAGTTGACCGGGACAGTGGCGAGCAGTACTTC
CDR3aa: CASSEVDRDSGEQYF

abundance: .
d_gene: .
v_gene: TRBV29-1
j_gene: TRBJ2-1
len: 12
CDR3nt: TGCAGCGGAGACTCCTACAACAATGAGCAGTTCTTC
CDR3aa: CSGDSYNNEQFF

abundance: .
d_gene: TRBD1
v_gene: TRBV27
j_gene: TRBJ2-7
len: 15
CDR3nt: TGTGCCAGCAGTCCCTCCAAGGGGGCCCCTCGGGAGCAGTACTTC
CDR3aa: CASSPSKGAPREQYF

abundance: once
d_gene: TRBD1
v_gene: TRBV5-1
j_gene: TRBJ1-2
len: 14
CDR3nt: TGCGCCAGCAGGAGGGACAGGGAAGTACGAGGCTACACCTTC
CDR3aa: CASRRDREVRGYTF

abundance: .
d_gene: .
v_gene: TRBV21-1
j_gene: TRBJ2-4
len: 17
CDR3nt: TGTGCCAGCAGCCGGGACAGGGGAAGGTTCGGCAAAAACATTCAGTACTTC
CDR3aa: CASSRDRGRFGKNIQYF

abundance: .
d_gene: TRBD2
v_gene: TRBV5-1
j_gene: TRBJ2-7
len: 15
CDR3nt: TGCGCCAGCAGCCCGGGACTAGCGGGGTCGGACGAGCAGTACTTC
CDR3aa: CASSPGLAGSDEQYF

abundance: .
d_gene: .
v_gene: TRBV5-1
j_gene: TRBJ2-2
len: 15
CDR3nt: TGCGCCAGCGGGGAGGTGTCGAGGGACACCGGGGAGCTGTTTTTT
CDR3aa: CASGEVSRDTGELFF

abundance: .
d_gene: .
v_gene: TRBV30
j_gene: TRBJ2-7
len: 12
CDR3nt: TGTGCCTGGAGTCAGGGTTTAGGCGAGCAGTACTTC
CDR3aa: CAWSQGLGEQYF

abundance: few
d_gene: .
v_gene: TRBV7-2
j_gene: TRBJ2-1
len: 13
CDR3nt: TGTGCCAGCAGCTTAGCTAGAGAGGATGAGCAGTTCTTC
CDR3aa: CASSLAREDEQFF

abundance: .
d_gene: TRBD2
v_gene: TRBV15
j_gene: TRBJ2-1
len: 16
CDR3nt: TGTGCCACCAGCGGCCAGCGGGAGATCTCCTACAATGAGCAGTTCTTC
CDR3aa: CATSGQREISYNEQFF

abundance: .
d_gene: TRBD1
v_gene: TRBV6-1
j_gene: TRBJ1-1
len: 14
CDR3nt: TGTGCCAGCAGTGAAGACAGGGGTTACACTGAAGCTTTCTTT
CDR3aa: CASSEDRGYTEAFF

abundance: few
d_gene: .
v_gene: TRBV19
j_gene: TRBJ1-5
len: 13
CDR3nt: TGTGCCAGTAGTACAGGGGACAATCAGCCCCAGCATTTT
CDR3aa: CASSTGDNQPQHF

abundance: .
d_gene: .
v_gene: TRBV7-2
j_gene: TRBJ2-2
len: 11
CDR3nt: TGTGCCAGCAGCATCGGCGGGGAGCTGTTTTTT
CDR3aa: CASSIGGELFF

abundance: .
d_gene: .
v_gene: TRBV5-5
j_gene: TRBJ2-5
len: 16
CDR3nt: TGTGCCAGCAGCGTACAACTAACCGCGATACAAGAGACCCAGTACTTC
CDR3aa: CASSVQLTAIQETQYF

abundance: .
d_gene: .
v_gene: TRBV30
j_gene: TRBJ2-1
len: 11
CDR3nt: TGTGCCTGGAGTGGTGGAGGTGAGCAGTTCTTC
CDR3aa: CAWSGGGEQFF

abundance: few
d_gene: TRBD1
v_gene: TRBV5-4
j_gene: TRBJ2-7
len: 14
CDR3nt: TGTGCCAGCAGCCTCCGACAGGGGCCCTACGAGCAGTACTTC
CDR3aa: CASSLRQGPYEQYF

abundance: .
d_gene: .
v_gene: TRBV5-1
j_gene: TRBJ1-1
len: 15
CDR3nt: TGCGCCAGCAGGTATGTACCGTGGGGCGGAACTGAAGCTTTCTTT
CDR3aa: CASRYVPWGGTEAFF

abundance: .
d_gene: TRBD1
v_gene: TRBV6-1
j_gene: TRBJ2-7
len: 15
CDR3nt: TGTGCCAGCAGTTCGGCAGGGGGTTCCTCCTACGAGCAGTACTTC
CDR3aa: CASSSAGGSSYEQYF

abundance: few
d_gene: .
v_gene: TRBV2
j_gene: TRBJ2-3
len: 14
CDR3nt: TGTGCCAGCATCGGGGACTTCGACACAGATACGCAGTATTTT
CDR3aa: CASIGDFDTDTQYF

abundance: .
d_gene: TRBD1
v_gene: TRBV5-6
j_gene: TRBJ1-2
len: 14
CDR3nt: TGTGCCAGCAGCCCACCGGACAGGGGAGACGGCTACACCTTC
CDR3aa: CASSPPDRGDGYTF

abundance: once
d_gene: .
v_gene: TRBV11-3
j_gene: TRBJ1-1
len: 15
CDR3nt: TGTGCCAGCAGCATCCCCGGGACACTGAACACTGAAGCTTTCTTT
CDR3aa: CASSIPGTLNTEAFF

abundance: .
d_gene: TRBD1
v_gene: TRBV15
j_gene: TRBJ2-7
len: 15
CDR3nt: TGTGCCACCAGCAGGGCCCGGACAGGGAAGGACGAGCAGTACTTC
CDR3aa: CATSRARTGKDEQYF

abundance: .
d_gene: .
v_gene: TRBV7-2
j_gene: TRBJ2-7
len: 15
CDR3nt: TGTGCCAGCAGCTCAACGAGGAATAGTCCCCCCGAGCAGTACTTC
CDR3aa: CASSSTRNSPPEQYF

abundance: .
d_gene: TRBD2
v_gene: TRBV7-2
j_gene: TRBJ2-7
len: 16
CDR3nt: TGTGCCAGCAGCTTATTGCCTAGCGGGAGGTTGGACGAGCAGTACTTC
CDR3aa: CASSLLPSGRLDEQYF

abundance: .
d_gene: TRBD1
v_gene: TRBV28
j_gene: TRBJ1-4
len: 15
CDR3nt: TGTGCCAGCAGTTTATCCCACAGGGGGAATGAAAAACTGTTTTTT
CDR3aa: CASSLSHRGNEKLFF

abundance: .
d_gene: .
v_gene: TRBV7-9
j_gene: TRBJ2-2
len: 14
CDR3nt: TGTGCCAGCACTGCAGGGTCAGGCACCGGGGAGCTGTTTTTT
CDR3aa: CASTAGSGTGELFF

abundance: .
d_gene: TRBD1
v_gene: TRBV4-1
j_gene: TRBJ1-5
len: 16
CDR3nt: TGCGCCAGCAGCCAATCCGGACAGGGGGCAAGTCAGCCCCAGCATTTT
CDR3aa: CASSQSGQGASQPQHF

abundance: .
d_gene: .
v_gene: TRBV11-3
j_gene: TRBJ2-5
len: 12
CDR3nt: TGTGCCAGCAGCTTGAACGGAGGGGCCCAGTACTTC
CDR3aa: CASSLNGGAQYF

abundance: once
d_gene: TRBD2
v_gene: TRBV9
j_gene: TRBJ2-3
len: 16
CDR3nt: TGTGCCAGCAGCGAGGGGCTAGCGGGAGAGACAGATACGCAGTATTTT
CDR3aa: CASSEGLAGETDTQYF